This passage covers 16 T cell receptor beta chains from one sample sequenced in a study of Ad26.COV2.S vaccination and SARS-CoV-2 variants. Treatment noted: roughly 20 received Ad26.COV2.S at low or high dose, single or two shots; about five received placebo; per-sample allocation not given. The samples date from day 63 after the first vaccine or placebo injection. The table came from immunoSEQ multiplex PCR; TCRdb's copy has only in-frame clones and leaves some out. The data show about 350,000 clones, with about 86% seen just once and about 11% held by the top ten. This material consisted of peripheral blood, taken in a trial of Ad26.COV2.S vaccine versus placebo. The receptors here all came from a person between 18 and 65 years old who received the Ad26.COV2.S COVID-19 vaccine or a placebo.

The chain recombines TRBV18 with TRBJ1-5; unclear D gene. The germline V and J ends were trimmed by 1 base and 0 bases, with 4 bases remaining between them. Germline V gene lookup returns CDR1 KGHSH and CDR2 LQKENI. The CDR3 totals 14 residues. CDR3 DNA sequence: TGTGCCAGCTCACCACAGGATAGCAATCAGCCCCAGCATTTT. This codes for CASSPQDSNQPQHF.

The chain uses TRBV27 and TRBJ1-1; a possible D gene is TRBD1 (5 bases). The V gene lost 6 bases and the J gene lost 5 bases, with 16 bases spanning the gap. This CDR3 is 14 amino acids long. Germline CDR1 MNHEY, CDR2 SMNVEV (reference sequence). Here the CDR3 DNA reads TGTGCCAGCAGCCTCGGGTTGGGGACGACTGAAGCTTTCTTT. This gives the protein CASSLGLGTTEAFF.

CDR3 bases: TGTGCCAGCAGTACCCCCTGGGGCAGTAGCACAGATACGCAGTATTTT. This codes for CASSTPWGSSTDTQYF. This chain links TRBV28 with TRBJ2-3; TRBD1 might be the D (5 bases). Germline V gene lookup returns CDR1 MDHEN and CDR2 SYDVKM. V gave up 5 bases and J gave up 0 bases, with 15 bases separating them. The length of the CDR3 is 16 residues.

V usage is TRBV19 and J usage is TRBJ2-1; 10 nucleotides align to TRBD2. The CDR3 contains 17 residues. The V segment lost 7 bases and the J segment 1 base; nucleotides outside the gene matches: 10. From germline, CDR1 is LNHDA and CDR2 SQIVND (reference sequence). The DNA of the CDR3 is TGTGCCAGTACCTACTCTAGCGGGGGAGATTCCTACAATGAGCAGTTCTTC. Amino acid sequence: CASTYSSGGDSYNEQFF. The full variable domain, rest sourced from reference TRBV19 and TRBJ2-1, is DGGITQSPKYLFRKEGQNVTLSCEQNLNHDAMYWYRQDPGQGLRLIYYSQIVNDFQKGDIAEGYSVSREKKESFPLTVTSAQKNPTAFYLCASTYSSGGDSYNEQFFGPGTRLTVL.

The chain employs TRBV24-1 and TRBJ2-4; TRBD2 agrees at 8 bases. The CDR3 is made up of 13 amino acids. Germline CDR1 is KGHDR and CDR2 is SFDVKD. The trim removed 4 bases at V and 9 bases at J, leaving 4 bases unmatched. The CDR3 reads CATSEGREGIQYF. The CDR3 bases are TGTGCCACCAGTGAAGGACGGGAGGGCATTCAGTACTTC.

The rearrangement links TRBV10-2 to TRBJ1-6, with TRBD1 identical over 8 bases. The CDR3 runs 13 residues. With V trimmed by 6 bases and J by 9 bases, 4 bases remained unmatched. The V gene's germline CDR1 is WSHSY and CDR2 SAAADI. The chain's CDR3 is CASRTGGGSPLHF. DNA for the CDR3: TGCGCCAGCAGAACAGGGGGTGGTTCACCCCTCCACTTT.

This clone came up a few times. The chain has TRBV25-1 and TRBJ1-2, with 9 bases matching TRBD1. This CDR3 has 17 amino acids. V lost 6 bases, J lost 4 bases, and 15 bases stayed unmatched. Germline V gene lookup returns CDR1 MGHDK and CDR2 SYGVNS. The CDR3 nucleotides read TGTGCCAGCAGAACCCACGGACAGGGGATCAAAGTCTATGGCTACACCTTC. Its translation is CASRTHGQGIKVYGYTF.

This clone was recorded only once. The CDR3, as DNA: TGTGCCAGCAGTAATAACCCGGGACAACGCACCTCCGTGGCTTTCTTT. This gives the protein CASSNNPGQRTSVAFF. V is TRBV28 and J is TRBJ1-1; tentatively, D is TRBD1 (6 bases). The V end lost 5 bases, the J end lost 11 bases, and 27 bases lay between the germline ends. Germline V gene data show CDR1 as MDHEN and CDR2 as SYDVKM. The CDR3 extends over 16 amino acids.

V is TRBV18 and J is TRBJ1-1; D might be TRBD1 (5 bases). Per the germline V gene, CDR1 is KGHSH and CDR2 is LQKENI. V gave up 3 bases and J gave up 2 bases, with 13 bases separating them. This CDR3 contains 15 residues. CDR3 nucleotides: TGTGCCAGCTCACCGACGGGGGTTCTTAACACTGAAGCTTTCTTT. Its protein is CASSPTGVLNTEAFF.

This clone has at least ten counts. The J gene is TRBJ2-2, the V gene TRBV4-2, with no clear D. The CDR3 has 11 residues. Per germline, CDR1 LGHNA and CDR2 YNFKEQ. V was pared by 0 bases and J by 10 bases, with 3 bases between. CDR3 in DNA: TGTGCCAGCAGCCAAGAGCTGGAGCTGTTTTTT. It specifies CASSQELELFF.

This clone was counted a few times. CDR3 bases: TGTGCCAGCAGCTTAGGACAGGGGAAAAACACTGAAGCTTTCTTT. Translated, it gives CASSLGQGKNTEAFF. V and J are TRBV7-8 and TRBJ1-1; 8 positions agree with TRBD1. The germline V gene has CDR1 SGHVS and CDR2 FQNEAQ. The CDR3 has 15 residues. Trimming removed 1 base from V and 2 bases from J; junction bases left unmatched: 3.

This chain connects TRBV5-6 to TRBJ2-7; D gene unclear. Germline values: CDR1 SGHDT, CDR2 YYEEEE. Trimming shortened V by 0 bases and J by 4 bases, and 2 bases separated the two germline ends. The CDR3 is made up of 11 amino acids. CDR3 DNA: TGTGCCAGCAGCTTGGCGTACGAGCAGTACTTC. This translates into CASSLAYEQYF.

This clone showed up just a few times. V and J are TRBV7-2 and TRBJ2-7; perhaps TRBD1 as D (5 bases). Germline CDR1 reads SGHTA; CDR2 reads FQGNSA. The CDR3 covers 12 residues. The ends were cut back, 5 bases at V and 8 bases at J, with 13 bases in the middle. The CDR3 DNA reads TGTGCCAGCAGCGAGGTAGGGGTACAGCAGTACTTC. Protein sequence: CASSEVGVQQYF.

The chain employs TRBV11-2 and TRBJ2-7, with D perhaps given as TRBD1 or TRBD2 (6 bases each). Germline V lookup: CDR1 SGHAT, CDR2 FQNNGV. This CDR3 has 15 residues. V dropped 1 base and J dropped 3 bases, with 13 bases sitting between them. The CDR3 spells CASSLGGGRSYEQYF. The CDR3 DNA reads as TGTGCCAGCAGCTTAGGTGGGGGGCGGAGCTACGAGCAGTACTTC.

V is TRBV4-2 and J is TRBJ1-1; no firm D call. The CDR3 runs 16 residues. Trimming removed 2 bases from V and 4 bases from J, with 17 bases in between. The germline gives CDR1 LGHNA, CDR2 YNFKEQ. The CDR3 sequence is CASSQHPPQIGTEAFF. CDR3 DNA: TGTGCCAGCAGCCAACACCCTCCACAGATAGGCACTGAAGCTTTCTTT.

The rearrangement joins TRBV4-3 to TRBJ1-4; perhaps TRBD1 as D (5 bases). The CDR3 sequence is 15 residues long. V shed 5 bases and J shed 8 bases, with 18 bases lying between them. The germline V gene encodes CDR1 LGHNA and CDR2 YSLEER. The CDR3 nucleotides are TGCGCCAGCAGCTCAGAACGGGGGAGGAACGAAAAACTGTTTTTT. Amino acids: CASSSERGRNEKLFF.